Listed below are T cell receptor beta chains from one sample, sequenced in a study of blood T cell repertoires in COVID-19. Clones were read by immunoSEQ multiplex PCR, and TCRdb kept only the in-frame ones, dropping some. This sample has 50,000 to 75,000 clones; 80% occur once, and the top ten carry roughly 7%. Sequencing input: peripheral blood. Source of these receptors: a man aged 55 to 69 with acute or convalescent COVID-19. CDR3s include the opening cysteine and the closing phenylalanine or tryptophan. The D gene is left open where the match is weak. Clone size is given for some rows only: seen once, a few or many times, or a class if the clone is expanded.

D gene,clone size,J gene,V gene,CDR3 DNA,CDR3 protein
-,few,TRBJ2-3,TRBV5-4,TGTGCCAGCAGCTTGGGGGTGCTCTGGGGGGCAGATACGCAGTATTTT,CASSLGVLWGADTQYF
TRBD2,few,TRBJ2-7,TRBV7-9,TGTGCCAGCAGACACTCAGCGGGGGGCCGGGGCGAGCAGTACTTC,CASRHSAGGRGEQYF
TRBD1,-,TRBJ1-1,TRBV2,TGTGCCACCCAGACGGACAGGGGAGGAACTGAAGCTTTCTTT,CATQTDRGGTEAFF
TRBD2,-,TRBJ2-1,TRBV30,TGTGCCTGGAGTACAAGGACTAGCGGGGGATCTCGGGATGAGCAGTTCTTC,CAWSTRTSGGSRDEQFF
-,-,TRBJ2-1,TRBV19,TGTGCCAGTAGTATGACTCCCAATGAGCAGTTCTTC,CASSMTPNEQFF
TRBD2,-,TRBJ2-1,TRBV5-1,TGCGCCAGCAGCTTGACTAGCGGGACCTACAATGAGCAGTTCTTC,CASSLTSGTYNEQFF
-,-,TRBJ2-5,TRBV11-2,TGTGCCAGCAGCTTGGACGGGGGATACATGGAGACCCAGTACTTC,CASSLDGGYMETQYF
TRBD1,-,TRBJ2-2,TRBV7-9,TGTGCCAGCAGTTGGACAGGGCACAACACCGGGGAGCTGTTTTTT,CASSWTGHNTGELFF
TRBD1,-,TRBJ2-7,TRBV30,TGTGCCTGGAGCGCACAGGGGGCGGACGAGCAGTACTTC,CAWSAQGADEQYF
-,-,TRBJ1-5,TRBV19,TGTGCCAGTAGTAACTGGGGCCAAGGGAATCAGCCCCAGCATTTT,CASSNWGQGNQPQHF
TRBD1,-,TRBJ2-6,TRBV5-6,TGTGCCAGCAGCTTCCAGGGGGCTGGGGCCAACGTCCTGACTTTC,CASSFQGAGANVLTF
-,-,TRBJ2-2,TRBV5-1,TGCGCCAGCAGTCCAGACTCGGGGGACACCGGGGAGCTGTTTTTT,CASSPDSGDTGELFF
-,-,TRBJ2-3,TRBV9,TGTGCCAGCAGCGTGGAACTAGTGGACGGTTTTGAGACAGATACGCAGTATTTT,CASSVELVDGFETDTQYF
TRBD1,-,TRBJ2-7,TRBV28,TGTGCCAGTGAGACAGGGGGCGGTTCCTACGAGCAGTACTTC,CASETGGGSYEQYF
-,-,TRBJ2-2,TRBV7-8,TGTGCCAGCAGCTCCCAGACTTCGGCCCCCACCGGGGAGCTGTTTTTT,CASSSQTSAPTGELFF
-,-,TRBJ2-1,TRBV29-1,TGCAGCGTTGAACCGACAGGTCCTGCCTACAATGAGCAGTTCTTC,CSVEPTGPAYNEQFF
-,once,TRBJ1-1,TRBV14,TGTGCCAGCAGCCAAGGCGGGAACACTGAAGCTTTCTTT,CASSQGGNTEAFF
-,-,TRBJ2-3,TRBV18,TGTGCCAGCTCACCACGTAGGGGGAGCACAGATACGCAGTATTTT,CASSPRRGSTDTQYF
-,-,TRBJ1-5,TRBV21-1,TGTGCCAGCAGCAAAGAGGGGAATCAGCCCCAGCATTTT,CASSKEGNQPQHF
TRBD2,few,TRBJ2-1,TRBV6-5,TGTGCCAGCAGTATCAGCGGGGGGGCGAATGAGCAGTTCTTC,CASSISGGANEQFF
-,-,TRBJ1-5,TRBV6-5,TGTGCCAGCAGCTCAAACAGGGCCAATCAGCCCCAGCATTTT,CASSSNRANQPQHF
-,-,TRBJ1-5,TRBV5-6,TGTGCCAGCAGCTTTGGGGGGAATCAGCCCCAGCATTTT,CASSFGGNQPQHF
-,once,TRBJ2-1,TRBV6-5,TGTGCCAGCAGTTACTCGACAGGGGTGGGGGGGAATGAGCAGTTCTTC,CASSYSTGVGGNEQFF
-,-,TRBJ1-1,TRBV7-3,TGTGCCAGCAGCCCGGCGGGGGGCCCCACTGAAGCTTTCTTT,CASSPAGGPTEAFF
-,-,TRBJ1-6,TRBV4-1,TGCGCCAGCAGGCCCACATACAATTCACCCCTCCACTTT,CASRPTYNSPLHF
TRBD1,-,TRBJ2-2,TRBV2,TGTGCCAGCAGTGAACAAGGGACAGTAGCCGGGGAGCTGTTTTTT,CASSEQGTVAGELFF
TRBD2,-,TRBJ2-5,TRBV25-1,TGTGCCAGCAGTCCTTGGGGGGGAGGAGAGACCCAGTACTTC,CASSPWGGGETQYF
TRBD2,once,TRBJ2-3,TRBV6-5,TGTGCCAGCCGGGACTATAGCACAGATACGCAGTATTTT,CASRDYSTDTQYF
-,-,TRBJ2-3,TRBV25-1,TGTGCCAGCAGTGAAGGGGCCTACCCTCAAACGCAGTATTTT,CASSEGAYPQTQYF
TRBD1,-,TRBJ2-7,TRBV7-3,TGTGCCAGCAGCTTGACAGGGAAGGTCGGCGAGCAGTACTTC,CASSLTGKVGEQYF
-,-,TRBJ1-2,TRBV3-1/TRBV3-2,TGTGCCAGCAGCCAAGGACAGGTCTCTTATGGCTACACCTTC,CASSQGQVSYGYTF
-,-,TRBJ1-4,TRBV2,TGTGCCAGAGGACAGCCAACGGGTGAAAAACTGTTTTTT,CARGQPTGEKLFF
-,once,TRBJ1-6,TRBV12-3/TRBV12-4,TGTGCCAGTTCCCCCAGCCGGGATTCACCCCTCCACTTT,CASSPSRDSPLHF
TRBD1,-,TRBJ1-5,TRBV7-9,TGTGCCAGCAGCTCTTACGGACAGGGAGGTCAGCCCCAGCATTTT,CASSSYGQGGQPQHF
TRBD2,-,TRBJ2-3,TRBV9,TGTGCCAGCAGCGTGCGAGCGGGGGAAAGCACAGATACGCAGTATTTT,CASSVRAGESTDTQYF
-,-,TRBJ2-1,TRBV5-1,TGCGCCAGCAGCCTCCGGGACACCAGCTCCTACAATGAGCAGTTCTTC,CASSLRDTSSYNEQFF
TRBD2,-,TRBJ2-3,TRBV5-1,TGCGCCAGCAGCCCCCAGGGGCGGGGGGCGCTGGATACGCAGTATTTT,CASSPQGRGALDTQYF
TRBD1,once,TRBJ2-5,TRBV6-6,TGTGCCAGCACCTCCGACAGGGAAAGGGGAGAGACCCAGTACTTC,CASTSDRERGETQYF
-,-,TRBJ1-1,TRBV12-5,TGTGCTAGTGGTAAACTCAGGGGTGACACTGAAGCTTTCTTT,CASGKLRGDTEAFF
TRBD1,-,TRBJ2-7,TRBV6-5,TGTGCCAGCAGTTCCCGGACAGGTTTTTACGAGCAGTACTTC,CASSSRTGFYEQYF
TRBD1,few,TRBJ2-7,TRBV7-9,TGTGCCAGCATCGGACAGGGGGCATACGAGCAGTACTTC,CASIGQGAYEQYF
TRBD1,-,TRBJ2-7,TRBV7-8,TGTGCCAGCAGCTTAATTCAGGGGGCGAACGAGCAGTACTTC,CASSLIQGANEQYF
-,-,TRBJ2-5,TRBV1,TGCACCAGCAGCTACGGACTAGCGGGACCACAAGAGACCCAGTACTTC,CTSSYGLAGPQETQYF
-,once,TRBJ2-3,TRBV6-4,TGTGCCAGCAGCCAGGGGAGCACAGATACGCAGTATTTT,CASSQGSTDTQYF
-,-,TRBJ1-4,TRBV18,TGTGCCAGCTCACCGGAGGGAGGGAAACTGTTTTTT,CASSPEGGKLFF
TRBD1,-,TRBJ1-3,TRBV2,TGTGCCAGTGCCAGGGGACAGGGGATGTTTGGAAACACCATATATTTT,CASARGQGMFGNTIYF
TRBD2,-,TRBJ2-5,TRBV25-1,TGTGCCAGCACCTCCGGGGGGTCTAAGGAGACCCAGTACTTC,CASTSGGSKETQYF
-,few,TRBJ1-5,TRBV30,TGTGCCTGGAGCCCAGCGGACAATCAGCCCCAGCATTTT,CAWSPADNQPQHF
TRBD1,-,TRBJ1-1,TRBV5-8,TGTGCCAGCAGCTATGGCCAGGGGGCTAGAGAAGCTTTCTTT,CASSYGQGAREAFF
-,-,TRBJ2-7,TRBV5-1,TGCGCCAGCAGCAACAACCCCGGGGGTAGCGCTGGGTACGAGCAGTACTTC,CASSNNPGGSAGYEQYF
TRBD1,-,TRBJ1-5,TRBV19,TGTGCCAGTAGAGGGGCAGGGGGACAGCCCCAGCATTTT,CASRGAGGQPQHF
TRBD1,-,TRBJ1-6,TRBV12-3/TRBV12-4,TGTGCCAGCAGTTTTAAACAGGGGTTTGTCCTCCACTTT,CASSFKQGFVLHF
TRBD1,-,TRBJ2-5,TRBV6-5,TGTGCCAGCAGGAAGGACAGGGCGCTCGAGGAGGCCCAGTACTTC,CASRKDRALEEAQYF